What follows describes a single TCR beta chain. Original analysis: From reference gene primer amplification, estimates of nucleated cell counts were derived. Some clones are missing from TCRdb's copy, which holds only in-frame ones; the method was immunoSEQ multiplex PCR. Clonal size and the V and J genes are those of that table, whereas D and trimming came from the DNA. Here the sample spans 65,000 to 75,000 clones, roughly 87% being singletons. These data come from a study of blood T cell repertoires in COVID-19. As for the study in general: Whether acute or convalescent, the COVID-19 samples came from the United States, Italy and Spain. Sample material is recorded as cDNA or gDNA derived from T cells, B-cell-depleted T cells, or PBMCs.

The germline gives CDR1 SNHLY, CDR2 FYNNEI. Deletions cut 4 bases from V and 11 bases from J, with 17 bases between. This CDR3 has 13 amino acids. The sequenced material came from peripheral blood. The source of this sequence is a woman between 50 and 59 years old with active COVID-19. The rearrangement links TRBV2 to TRBJ1-1, with unresolved D. CDR3 region: CASSVISTTEAFF. The CDR3, as DNA: TGTGCCAGCAGTGTAATCTCGACCACAGAGGCTTTCTTT.